These T cell receptor beta chains were read from a single sample in a study of T cell responses to AZD1222 COVID-19 vaccine. The table came from immunoSEQ multiplex PCR; TCRdb's copy has only in-frame clones and leaves some out. The sample has 150,000 to 200,000 clones, under 95% seen once. Here the sequenced sample was peripheral blood, taken 28 days after the second AZD1222 dose. The receptors derive from an adult who received the AZD1222 COVID-19 vaccine. The CDR3 runs from the conserved cysteine through the conserved F or W. D genes are given only for firm matches.

>-|TRBV19|TRBJ2-7
CASSPRSTGTYEQYF
>-|TRBV6-5|TRBJ2-3
CASSYSYGATTDTQYF
>-|TRBV30|TRBJ1-4
CAWSVGASGLNEKLFF
>TRBD1|TRBV11-3|TRBJ2-1
CASSFSPGQGGNIEQFF
>TRBD2|TRBV5-1|TRBJ2-7
CASSLLAGAFYEQYF
>-|TRBV7-2|TRBJ1-1
CASSLAAGDTEAFF
>TRBD1|TRBV28|TRBJ2-5
CASSLPYRDRGTQYF
>-|TRBV30|TRBJ1-6
CAWSVRQGNSPLHF
>-|TRBV9|TRBJ1-2
CASSVAEGAYGYTF
>-|TRBV9|TRBJ2-1
CASSPLSSYNEQFF